Each of the 32 T cell receptor beta chains below was sequenced from the same sample in a study of cytomegalovirus exposure and HLA in healthy donors. The PCR ran on 60 Vbeta and 13 Jbeta primers. Some clones are missing from TCRdb's copy, which holds only in-frame ones; the method was immunoSEQ multiplex PCR. The data hold roughly 110,000 clones, with approximately 80% observed a single time. What was sequenced was PBMCs. Receptors originate from a male donor in good health and CMV-seronegative.

The chain employs TRBV16 and TRBJ1-5, with D possibly being TRBD1 (6 bases). In germline, CDR1 is KGHSY, CDR2 FQNENV. The CDR3 spans 17 residues. V was trimmed by 0 bases and J by 2 bases, leaving 14 bases between them. In DNA, the CDR3 is TGTGCCAGCAGCCAATCGGAACAGGGTTGGGGCAATCAGCCCCAGCATTTT. This translates into CASSQSEQGWGNQPQHF.

This chain connects TRBV12-5 to TRBJ1-1, with D possibly matching TRBD1 (6 bases). Per the germline V gene, CDR1 is LGHNT and CDR2 is FRNRAP. V was trimmed by 2 bases and J by 4 bases, leaving 14 bases between them. The CDR3 loop spans 15 amino acids. Here the CDR3 reads CASGLLGGGSTEAFF. The CDR3, as DNA: TGTGCTAGTGGTTTGTTGGGAGGGGGGAGCACTGAAGCTTTCTTT.

This chain connects TRBV6-1 to TRBJ1-4; D is unclear. Looked up from germline, CDR1 is MNHNS and CDR2 is SASEGT. Trimming cost V 7 bases and J 7 bases, with 16 bases left between them. CDR3 length equals 14 residues. CDR3 sequence reads: CASIFLGSGEKLFF. Here the CDR3 DNA reads TGTGCCAGCATTTTCCTCGGGAGTGGTGAAAAACTGTTTTTT.

The chain links TRBV7-2 to TRBJ2-4, with D unclear. Trimming took off 5 bases at V and 9 bases at J, with 8 bases between the two ends. The CDR3 is 11 amino acids. Germline V lookup: CDR1 SGHTA, CDR2 FQGNSA. The CDR3 nucleotides are TGTGCCAGCAGCGTTCCGGGCATTCAGTACTTC. This codes for CASSVPGIQYF. The whole variable domain, filled in from reference TRBV7-2 and TRBJ2-4, reads GAGVSQSPSNKVTEKGKDVELRCDPISGHTALYWYRQSLGQGLEFLIYFQGNSAPDKSGLPSDRFSAERTGGSVSTLTIQRTQQEDSAVYLCASSVPGIQYFGAGTRLSVL.

The V and J genes are TRBV2 and TRBJ2-7; unclear D gene. The V gene's germline CDR1 is SNHLY and CDR2 FYNNEI. The CDR3 sequence is 14 residues long. The V end was cut by 7 bases, the J end by 0 bases, with 13 bases between. The CDR3 sequence: CASKVLYSSYEQYF. The CDR3 nucleotides are TGTGCCAGCAAGGTCTTATACAGCTCCTACGAGCAGTACTTC.

This rearrangement joins TRBV7-2 to TRBJ2-5; 9 bases agree with TRBD1. J was trimmed by 5 bases and V by 6 bases; bases with no gene match: 4. The CDR3 totals 13 residues. Germline CDR1 SGHTA, CDR2 FQGNSA. The CDR3 nucleotides are TGTGCCAGCAGGGGACAGGGTTTGGAGACCCAGTACTTC. This codes for CASRGQGLETQYF.

A few counts support this clone. The gene calls are TRBV7-2 and TRBJ2-7; 14 nucleotides agree with TRBD2. The CDR3 runs to 16 residues. V dropped 5 bases and J dropped 2; count of bases not matched to a gene: 5. Germline CDR1 and CDR2: SGHTA and FQGNSA. In DNA form, the CDR3 reads TGTGCCAGCAGCCCCCGACTAGCGGGAGGGACCTACGAGCAGTACTTC. Protein sequence: CASSPRLAGGTYEQYF.

This clone has only a few counts. This rearrangement joins TRBV19 to TRBJ1-1; D unresolved. Trimming stripped 3 bases from V and 5 bases from J, with 7 bases between. Germline CDR1 LNHDA, CDR2 SQIVND (reference sequence). The CDR3 covers 12 residues. The CDR3 is CASSMERTEAFF. CDR3 sequence (DNA): TGTGCCAGTAGTATGGAGAGGACTGAAGCTTTCTTT.

This clone was seen just once. The rearrangement joins TRBV7-9 to TRBJ2-1; 15 nucleotides align to TRBD2. CDR3 length: 19 residues. From germline, CDR1 is SEHNR and CDR2 FQNEAQ (reference sequence). The junction had 8 bases not matched to a gene; V was cut back by 5 bases and J by 0 bases. CDR3 in amino acids: CASSGGTSGRQSSYNEQFF. The CDR3 coding sequence is TGTGCCAGCAGCGGAGGGACTAGCGGGAGGCAAAGCTCCTACAATGAGCAGTTCTTC.

The chain couples TRBV27 to TRBJ2-5; D possibly corresponds to TRBD1 (6 bases). CDR1 is MNHEY, CDR2 SMNVEV, per germline (reference sequence). The ends were cut back, 5 bases at V and 4 bases at J, with 20 bases in the middle. CDR3 length equals 16 residues. Here the CDR3 reads CASSPYRDKPGETQYF. The CDR3 DNA follows: TGTGCCAGCAGTCCCTACCGGGACAAACCTGGAGAGACCCAGTACTTC.

This clone has more than one count but fewer than ten. The rearrangement joins TRBV6-5 to TRBJ1-1; possibly TRBD1 for D (5 bases). V lost 2 bases, J lost 11 bases, and 15 bases lay in between. In germline, CDR1 is MNHEY, CDR2 SVGAGI. The CDR3 length is 13 residues. This CDR3 reads CASSYQAGVEAFF. The CDR3 DNA reads TGTGCCAGCAGTTACCAAGCGGGGGTGGAGGCTTTCTTT.

This rearrangement joins TRBV7-9 to TRBJ2-7; 7 bases fit TRBD2. Germline V lookup: CDR1 SEHNR, CDR2 FQNEAQ (reference sequence). V shed 1 base and J 5 bases; nucleotides not matched to a gene: 5. The CDR3 is made up of 14 amino acids. This CDR3 is CASSLELATNEQYF. CDR3 in DNA: TGTGCCAGCAGCTTAGAACTAGCGACAAACGAGCAGTACTTC.

The genes are TRBV9 and TRBJ1-2; the D gene is possibly TRBD1 (6 bases). CDR1 and CDR2 (germline): SGDLS, YYNGEE. Trimming shortened V by 2 bases and J by 7 bases, and 18 bases separated the two germline ends. The CDR3 loop spans 15 amino acids. CDR3 DNA: TGTGCCAGCAGCGTCCATGTCCTGGGGGCGGGTGGCTACACCTTC. Its translation: CASSVHVLGAGGYTF.

This clone was observed a handful of times. The chain links TRBV6-5 to TRBJ1-4; the D gene is possibly TRBD1 (5 bases). The CDR3 length is 15 residues. V was pared by 6 bases and J by 0 bases, with 11 bases between. Germline V lookup: CDR1 MNHEY, CDR2 SVGAGI. For the CDR3, the DNA is TGTGCCAGCAGCGCAGGGATCGCAACTAATGAAAAACTGTTTTTT. It encodes CASSAGIATNEKLFF.

The chain has TRBV10-3 and TRBJ2-2; maybe TRBD1 (6 bases). Germline V gene data show CDR1 as ENHRY and CDR2 as SYGVKD. The length of the CDR3 is 16 residues. Trimming took off 6 bases at V and 0 bases at J, with 14 bases between the two ends. CDR3 coding DNA: TGTGCCATCAGAGGCGACAGGTCCGCGAACACCGGGGAGCTGTTTTTT. Encoded protein: CAIRGDRSANTGELFF.

The rearrangement joins TRBV5-8 to TRBJ1-4; weak D call: TRBD1 (6 bases). Germline CDR1 reads SGHTS; CDR2 reads YDEGEE. The CDR3 contains 14 residues. The V gene lost 2 bases and the J gene lost 5 bases, with 10 bases spanning the gap. Written as DNA, the CDR3 is TGTGCCAGCAGCTTTTTGCAGGGGAATGAAAAACTGTTTTTT. This encodes CASSFLQGNEKLFF. The full variable domain, its missing parts supplied by reference TRBV5-8 and TRBJ1-4, is EAGVTQSPTHLIKTRGQQATLRCSPISGHTSVYWYQQALGLGLQFLLWYDEGEERNRGNFPPRFSGRQFPNYSSELNVNALELEDSALYLCASSFLQGNEKLFFGSGTQLSVL.

A few counts support this clone. V usage is TRBV10-3 and J usage is TRBJ2-7; possibly TRBD2 for D (5 bases). The germline V gene has CDR1 ENHRY and CDR2 SYGVKD. The CDR3 extends over 13 amino acids. V shed 10 bases and J shed 7 bases, with 20 bases lying between them. The DNA for the CDR3 is TGTGCCACCTATAAAGAGGGAACGAGTGAGCAGTACTTC. Translating gives CATYKEGTSEQYF.

The chain employs TRBV19 and TRBJ2-7, with no clear D. Trimming shortened V by 4 bases and J by 3 bases, and 10 bases separated the two germline ends. This CDR3 contains 13 residues. Germline V gene lookup returns CDR1 LNHDA and CDR2 SQIVND (reference sequence). The CDR3 region is CASSRAGGYEQYF. The CDR3 nucleotides are TGTGCCAGTAGTAGGGCAGGTGGCTACGAGCAGTACTTC.

This chain uses TRBV10-1 with TRBJ2-1; possible D gene TRBD1, 5 bases. Trimming shortened V by 0 bases and J by 2 bases, and 11 bases separated the two germline ends. The germline gives CDR1 WNHNN, CDR2 SYGVQD (reference sequence). This CDR3 region has 16 residues. CDR3 amino acids: CASSESPEGAYNEQFF. The DNA for the CDR3 is TGCGCCAGCAGTGAGTCCCCCGAAGGGGCCTACAATGAGCAGTTCTTC.

The CDR3 region is CASSAPANRRPNTEAFF. CDR3 in DNA: TGCGCCAGCAGCGCTCCCGCAAACAGGCGGCCGAACACTGAAGCTTTCTTT. The chain carries TRBV5-1 and TRBJ1-1, with TRBD1 as a possible D gene (5 bases). Trimming shortened V by 4 bases and J by 1 base, and 20 bases separated the two germline ends. The CDR3 loop spans 17 amino acids. Looked up from germline, CDR1 is SGHRS and CDR2 is YFSETQ.

This chain links TRBV7-6 with TRBJ1-3; D possibly corresponds to TRBD1 (6 bases). The V end lost 0 bases, the J end lost 0 bases, and 9 bases lay between the germline ends. Germline V gene sequence: CDR1 SGHVS, CDR2 FNYEAQ. This CDR3 contains 16 residues. The CDR3 DNA sequence: TGTGCCAGCAGCTTAGCTACAGGGCACTCTGGAAACACCATATATTTT. Translated: CASSLATGHSGNTIYF.

In its sample, this clone was seen a few times. The chain uses TRBV5-6 and TRBJ2-4, with a tentative D call TRBD2 (7 bases). The CDR3 consists of 16 residues. Germline V gene data show CDR1 as SGHDT and CDR2 as YYEEEE. V was clipped by 3 bases and J by 3 bases, with 16 bases between them. CDR3: CASSSSEGGGKNIQYF. The DNA for the CDR3 is TGTGCCAGCAGCTCCTCAGAGGGAGGGGGCAAAAACATTCAGTACTTC.

The chain links TRBV7-6 to TRBJ2-7; D is uncertain. Germline CDR1 is SGHVS and CDR2 is FNYEAQ. This CDR3 is built from 12 residues. Trimming left V 5 bases short and J 5 bases short, with 10 bases between. The CDR3 nucleotides are TGTGCCAGCAGCCCCTCTGGAGACGAGCAGTACTTC. Protein product: CASSPSGDEQYF.

The chain carries TRBV7-6 and TRBJ2-3, with a possible D match to TRBD1 (5 bases). V lost 3 bases, J lost 1 base, and 11 bases lay in between. In germline, CDR1 is SGHVS, CDR2 FNYEAQ. The CDR3 spans 15 residues. The chain's CDR3 is CASSFRDSGTDTQYF. The CDR3 coding sequence is TGTGCCAGCAGCTTTCGAGACAGCGGCACAGATACGCAGTATTTT.

The chain links TRBV5-4 to TRBJ2-5, with 7 bases that match TRBD2. The end of the DNA is better explained by TRBJ2-7, so the J call may be wrong. Germline V gene data show CDR1 as SGHNT and CDR2 as YYREEE (reference sequence). This CDR3 has 18 residues. The CDR3 loop reads CASSLVGEGLTILYEQYF. CDR3 DNA sequence: TGTGCCAGCAGCTTGGTCGGGGAGGGGCTCACCATTCTCTACGAGCAGTACTTC.

This clone was counted only a few times. V and J are TRBV6-1 and TRBJ1-3; TRBD1 is a possible D gene (6 bases). Germline values: CDR1 MNHNS, CDR2 SASEGT. CDR3 length: 15 residues. V was trimmed by 4 bases and J by 3 bases, leaving 13 bases between them. This chain's CDR3 is CASSVQGQGGNTIYF. In DNA, the CDR3 is TGTGCCAGCAGTGTACAGGGACAAGGTGGAAACACCATATATTTT.

This chain uses TRBV7-7 with TRBJ2-7; D remains ambiguous. The CDR3 extends over 12 amino acids. The V gene lost 6 bases and the J gene lost 6 bases, with 12 bases spanning the gap. The germline V gene has CDR1 SSHAT and CDR2 FNYEAQ (reference sequence). The CDR3 loop is CASSSPNGEQYF. CDR3 coding DNA: TGTGCCAGCAGTTCTCCCAACGGCGAGCAGTACTTC.

The rearrangement joins TRBV6-5 to TRBJ2-1, with D perhaps matching TRBD2 (5 bases). The CDR3 contains 14 residues. Germline V lookup: CDR1 MNHEY, CDR2 SVGAGI. Trimming left V 6 bases short and J 7 bases short, with 16 bases between. CDR3 nucleotides: TGTGCCAGCAGCTGGAGCGGAGCGGAGAATGAGCAGTTCTTC. Translated: CASSWSGAENEQFF.

This sequence joins TRBV29-1 and TRBJ2-4; 8 nucleotides match TRBD1. Germline V gives CDR1 SQVTM, CDR2 ANQGSEA. This CDR3 has 13 residues. The ends lost 5 bases at V and 7 bases at J; junction bases unmatched: 7. The CDR3 bases are TGCAGCGTTTCCGACAGGGGTTACAACATTCAGTACTTC. Translating gives CSVSDRGYNIQYF. Based on the CDR3 plus reference TRBV29-1 and TRBJ2-4, the full variable domain is SAVISQKPSRDICQRGTSLTIQCQVDSQVTMMFWYRQQPGQSLTLIATANQGSEATYESGFVIDKFPISRPNLTFSTLTVSNMSPEDSSIYLCSVSDRGYNIQYFGAGTRLSVL.

The chain uses TRBV9 and TRBJ2-5; the D gene is possibly TRBD2 (6 bases). The J call may be incorrect, as the DNA end agrees better with TRBJ2-7. This CDR3 spans 15 amino acids. CDR1 SGDLS and CDR2 YYNGEE come from the germline V gene. CDR3 amino acids: CASSATGGEGYEQYF. The CDR3 nucleotides read TGTGCCAGCAGCGCCACGGGCGGGGAAGGGTACGAGCAGTACTTC.

This clone appeared a few times. The V call is TRBV7-2, the J call TRBJ2-3; 7 nucleotides line up with TRBD2. Germline CDR1 SGHTA, CDR2 FQGNSA. The trim removed 5 bases at V and 6 bases at J, leaving 5 bases unmatched. There are 13 residues in the CDR3. CDR3 residues: CASSTYGGDTQYF. CDR3 in DNA: TGTGCCAGCAGCACTTACGGGGGGGATACGCAGTATTTT.

The chain has TRBV10-1 and TRBJ2-7; D is unresolved. V lost 2 bases, J lost 1 base, and 6 bases lay in between. CDR1 is WNHNN, CDR2 SYGVQD, per germline (reference sequence). The CDR3 contains 13 residues. CDR3 sequence reads: CASSETISYEQYF. The CDR3 DNA reads as TGCGCCAGCAGTGAGACAATTTCCTACGAGCAGTACTTC.